Sequencing of this T cell receptor beta chain was carried out in a study of shared clonotypes between healthy human individuals. Whole-study context: Per-donor plates numbered three CD4 naive, three CD4 memory, two CD8 naive and one CD8 memory.

The study, taken as a whole, reports: Naive subsets generally exceeded memory subsets in estimated richness. Limited genetic and exposure-history diversity came from having few donors.

CDR1 SGHAT and CDR2 FQNNGV come from the germline V gene. The CDR3 extends over 15 amino acids. V shed 0 bases, J shed 2 bases, and the junction held 1 base outside the gene matches. CD45RO-negative, CCR7-positively selected cells formed the naive CD8 fraction, excluding terminally differentiated effector memory CD45RA+ cells. With respect to this clone: Its antigen is as yet unknown.

TCRdb's table, derived via immunoSEQ multiplex PCR, lists solely in-frame clones and lacks some. The data show about 580,000 clones, more than 95% seen once. The rearrangement uses TRBV11-2 and TRBJ2-7; TRBD1 matches 10 bases. Sequenced: naive CD8+ T cells sorted from blood. This TCR was recovered from a man aged 25 to 40 in good health. The CDR3 coding sequence is TGTGCCAGCAGCTTAGAAGGGACAGGGGCCTACGAGCAGTACTTC. It is translated as CASSLEGTGAYEQYF.